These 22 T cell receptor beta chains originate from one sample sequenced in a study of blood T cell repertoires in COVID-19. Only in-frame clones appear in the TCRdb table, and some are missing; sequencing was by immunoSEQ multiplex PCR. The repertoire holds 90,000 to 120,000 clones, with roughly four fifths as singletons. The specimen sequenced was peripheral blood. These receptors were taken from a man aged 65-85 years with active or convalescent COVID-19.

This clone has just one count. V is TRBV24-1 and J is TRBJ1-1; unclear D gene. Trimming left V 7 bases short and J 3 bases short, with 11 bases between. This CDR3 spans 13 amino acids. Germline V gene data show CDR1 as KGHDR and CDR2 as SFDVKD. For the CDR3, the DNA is TGTGCCACCAGCAAGACCGACTACACTGAAGCTTTCTTT. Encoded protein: CATSKTDYTEAFF.

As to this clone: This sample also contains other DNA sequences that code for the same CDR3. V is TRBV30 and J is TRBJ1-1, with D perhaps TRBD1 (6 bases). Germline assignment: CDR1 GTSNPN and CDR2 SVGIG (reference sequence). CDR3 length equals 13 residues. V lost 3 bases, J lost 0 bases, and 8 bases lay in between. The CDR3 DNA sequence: TGTGCCTGGAGCAGGGGAATGAACACTGAAGCTTTCTTT. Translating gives CAWSRGMNTEAFF.

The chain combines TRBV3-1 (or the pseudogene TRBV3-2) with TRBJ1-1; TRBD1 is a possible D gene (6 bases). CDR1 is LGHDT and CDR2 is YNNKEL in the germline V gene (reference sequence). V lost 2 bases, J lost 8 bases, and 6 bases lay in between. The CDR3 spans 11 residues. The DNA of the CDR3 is TGTGCCAGCAGCCAAACAGGGGAAGCTTTCTTT. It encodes CASSQTGEAFF.

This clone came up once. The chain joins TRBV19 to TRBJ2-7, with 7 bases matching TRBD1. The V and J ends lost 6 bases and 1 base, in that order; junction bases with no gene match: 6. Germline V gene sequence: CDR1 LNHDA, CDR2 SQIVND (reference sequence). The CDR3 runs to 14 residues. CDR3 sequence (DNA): TGTGCCAGTAGCTGGGCGGACAGGTCCTACGAGCAGTACTTC. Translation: CASSWADRSYEQYF. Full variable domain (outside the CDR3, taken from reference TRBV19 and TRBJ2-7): DGGITQSPKYLFRKEGQNVTLSCEQNLNHDAMYWYRQDPGQGLRLIYYSQIVNDFQKGDIAEGYSVSREKKESFPLTVTSAQKNPTAFYLCASSWADRSYEQYFGPGTRLTVT.

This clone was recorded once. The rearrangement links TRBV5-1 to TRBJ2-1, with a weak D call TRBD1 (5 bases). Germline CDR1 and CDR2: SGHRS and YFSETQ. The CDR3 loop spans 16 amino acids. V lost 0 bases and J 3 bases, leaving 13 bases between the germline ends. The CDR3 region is CASSLEGRDLYNEQFF. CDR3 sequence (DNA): TGCGCCAGCAGCTTGGAGGGGCGTGATCTCTACAATGAGCAGTTCTTC.

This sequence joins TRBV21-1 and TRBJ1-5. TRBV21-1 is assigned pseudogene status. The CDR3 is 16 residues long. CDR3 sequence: CAILLGRGDLDQPQHF. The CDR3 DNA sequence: TGTGCCATCCTCCTAGGTCGGGGGGACCTGGATCAGCCCCAGCATTTT.

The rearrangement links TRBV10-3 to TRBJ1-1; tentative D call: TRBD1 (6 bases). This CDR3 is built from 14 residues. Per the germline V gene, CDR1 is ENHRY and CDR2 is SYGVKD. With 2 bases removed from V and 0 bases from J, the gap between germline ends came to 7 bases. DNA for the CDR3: TGTGCCATCAGTGAGCAGGGGATGAACACTGAAGCTTTCTTT. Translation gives CAISEQGMNTEAFF.

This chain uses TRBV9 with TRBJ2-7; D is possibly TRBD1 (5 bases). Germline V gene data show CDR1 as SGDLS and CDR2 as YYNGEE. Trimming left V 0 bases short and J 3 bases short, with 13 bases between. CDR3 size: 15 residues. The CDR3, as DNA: TGTGCCAGCAGCGTAGGTGATCAGGGTTACTACGAGCAGTACTTC. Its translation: CASSVGDQGYYEQYF.

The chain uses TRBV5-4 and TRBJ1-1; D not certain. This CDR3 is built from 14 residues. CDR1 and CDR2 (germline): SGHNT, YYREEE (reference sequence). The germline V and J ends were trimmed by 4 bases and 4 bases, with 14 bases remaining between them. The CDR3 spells CASSLVGEGTEAFF. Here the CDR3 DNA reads TGTGCCAGCAGCCTGGTCGGGGAGGGCACTGAAGCTTTCTTT. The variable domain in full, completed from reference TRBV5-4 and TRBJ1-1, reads ETGVTQSPTHLIKTRGQQVTLRCSSQSGHNTVSWYQQALGQGPQFIFQYYREEENGRGNFPPRFSGLQFPNYSSELNVNALELDDSALYLCASSLVGEGTEAFFGQGTRLTVV.

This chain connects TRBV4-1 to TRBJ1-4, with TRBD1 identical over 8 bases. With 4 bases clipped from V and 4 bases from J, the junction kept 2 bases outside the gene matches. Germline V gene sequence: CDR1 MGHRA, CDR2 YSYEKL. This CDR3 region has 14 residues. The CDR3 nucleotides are TGCGCCAGCAGCCGGGGACAGGATAATGAAAAACTGTTTTTT. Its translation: CASSRGQDNEKLFF.

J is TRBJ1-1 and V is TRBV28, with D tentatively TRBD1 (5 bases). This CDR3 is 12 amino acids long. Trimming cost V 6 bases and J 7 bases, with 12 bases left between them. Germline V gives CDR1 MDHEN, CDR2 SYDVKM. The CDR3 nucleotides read TGTGCCAGCAGGGGGCCGGGACTTGAAGCTTTCTTT. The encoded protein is CASRGPGLEAFF.

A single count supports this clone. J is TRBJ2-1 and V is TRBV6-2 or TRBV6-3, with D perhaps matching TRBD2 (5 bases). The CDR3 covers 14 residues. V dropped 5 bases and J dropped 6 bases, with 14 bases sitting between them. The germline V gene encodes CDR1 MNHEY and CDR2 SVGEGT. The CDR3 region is CASSQSFAGNEQFF. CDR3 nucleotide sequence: TGTGCCAGCAGTCAAAGCTTCGCGGGCAATGAGCAGTTCTTC.

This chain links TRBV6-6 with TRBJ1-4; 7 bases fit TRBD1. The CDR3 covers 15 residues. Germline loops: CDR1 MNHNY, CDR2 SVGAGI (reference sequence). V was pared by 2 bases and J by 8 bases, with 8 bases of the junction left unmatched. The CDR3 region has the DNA TGTGCCAGCAGTTACCATTTACAGGGGAGCGAAAAACTGTTTTTT. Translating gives CASSYHLQGSEKLFF.

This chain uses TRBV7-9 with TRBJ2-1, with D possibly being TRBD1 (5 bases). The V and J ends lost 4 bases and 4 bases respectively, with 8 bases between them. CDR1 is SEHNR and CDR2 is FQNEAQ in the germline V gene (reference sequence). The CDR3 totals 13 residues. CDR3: CASSSQVYNEQFF. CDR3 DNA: TGTGCCAGCAGCTCACAGGTATACAATGAGCAGTTCTTC.

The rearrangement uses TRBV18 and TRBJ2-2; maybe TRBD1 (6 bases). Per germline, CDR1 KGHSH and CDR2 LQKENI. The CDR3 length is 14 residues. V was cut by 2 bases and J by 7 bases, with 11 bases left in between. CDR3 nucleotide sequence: TGTGCCAGCTCACCATCAGGGGAAGGCGGGGAGCTGTTTTTT. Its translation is CASSPSGEGGELFF.

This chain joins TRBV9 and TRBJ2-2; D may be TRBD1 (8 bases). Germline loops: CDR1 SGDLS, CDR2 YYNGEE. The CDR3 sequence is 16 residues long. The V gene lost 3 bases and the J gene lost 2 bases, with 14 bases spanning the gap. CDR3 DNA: TGTGCCAGCAGCGGGACAGGGAGGGCCAACACCGGGGAGCTGTTTTTT. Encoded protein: CASSGTGRANTGELFF.

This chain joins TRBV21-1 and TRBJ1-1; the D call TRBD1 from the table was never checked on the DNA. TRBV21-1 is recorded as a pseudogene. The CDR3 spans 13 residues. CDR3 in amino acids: CASSKVPGAEAFF. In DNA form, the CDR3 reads TGTGCCAGCAGCAAAGTACCAGGGGCTGAAGCTTTCTTT.

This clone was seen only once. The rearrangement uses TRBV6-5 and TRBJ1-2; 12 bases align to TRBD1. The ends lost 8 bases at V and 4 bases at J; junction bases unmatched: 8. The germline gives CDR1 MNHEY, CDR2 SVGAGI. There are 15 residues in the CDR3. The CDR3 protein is CASSAGTGGGYGYTF. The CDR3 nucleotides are TGTGCCAGCTCGGCCGGGACAGGGGGCGGCTATGGCTACACCTTC.

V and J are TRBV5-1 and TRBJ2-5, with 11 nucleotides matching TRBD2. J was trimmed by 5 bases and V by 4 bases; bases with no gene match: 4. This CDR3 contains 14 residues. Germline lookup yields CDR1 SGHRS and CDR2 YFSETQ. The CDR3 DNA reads TGCGCCAGCAGCCTTAGCGGGGGGGCTGAGACCCAGTACTTC. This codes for CASSLSGGAETQYF.

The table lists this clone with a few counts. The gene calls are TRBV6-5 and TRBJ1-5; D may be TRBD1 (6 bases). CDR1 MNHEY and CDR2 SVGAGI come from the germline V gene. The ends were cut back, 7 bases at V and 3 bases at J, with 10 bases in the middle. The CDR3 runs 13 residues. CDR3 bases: TGTGCCAGCATCCACAGGGTCAATCAGCCCCAGCATTTT. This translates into CASIHRVNQPQHF.

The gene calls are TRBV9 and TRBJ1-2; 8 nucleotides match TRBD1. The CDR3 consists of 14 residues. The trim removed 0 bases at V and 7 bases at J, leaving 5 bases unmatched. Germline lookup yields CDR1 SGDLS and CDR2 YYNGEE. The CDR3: CASSVETGGAGYTF. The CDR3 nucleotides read TGTGCCAGCAGCGTAGAAACAGGGGGAGCTGGCTACACCTTC.

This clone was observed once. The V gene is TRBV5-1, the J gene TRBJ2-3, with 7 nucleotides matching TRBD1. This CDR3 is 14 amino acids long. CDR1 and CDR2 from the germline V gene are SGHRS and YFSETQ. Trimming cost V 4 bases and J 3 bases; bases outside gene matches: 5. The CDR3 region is CASSSTGVTDTQYF. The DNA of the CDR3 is TGCGCCAGCAGCAGCACAGGGGTTACAGATACGCAGTATTTT.